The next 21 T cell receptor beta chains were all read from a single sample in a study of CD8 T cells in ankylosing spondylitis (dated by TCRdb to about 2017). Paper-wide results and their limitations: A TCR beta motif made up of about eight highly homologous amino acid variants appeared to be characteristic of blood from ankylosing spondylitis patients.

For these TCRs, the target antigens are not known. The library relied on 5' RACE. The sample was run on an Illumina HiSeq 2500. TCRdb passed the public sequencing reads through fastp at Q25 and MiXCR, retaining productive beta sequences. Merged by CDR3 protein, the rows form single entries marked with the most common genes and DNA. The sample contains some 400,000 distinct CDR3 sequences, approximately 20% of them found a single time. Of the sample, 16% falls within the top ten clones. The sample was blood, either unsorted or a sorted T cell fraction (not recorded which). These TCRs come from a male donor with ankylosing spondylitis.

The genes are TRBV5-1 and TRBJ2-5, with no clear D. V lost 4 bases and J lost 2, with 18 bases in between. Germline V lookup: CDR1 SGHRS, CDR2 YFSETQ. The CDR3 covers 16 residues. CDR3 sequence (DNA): TGCGCCAGCAGCCCCCGGACGAGGATGCGGCAAGAGACCCAGTACTTC. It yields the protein CASSPRTRMRQETQYF.

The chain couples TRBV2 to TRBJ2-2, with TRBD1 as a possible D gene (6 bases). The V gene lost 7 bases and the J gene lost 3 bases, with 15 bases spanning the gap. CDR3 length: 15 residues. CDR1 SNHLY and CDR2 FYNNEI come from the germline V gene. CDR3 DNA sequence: TGTGCCAGCAAGCGTACAGGGCTGGACACCGGGGAGCTGTTTTTT. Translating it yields CASKRTGLDTGELFF.

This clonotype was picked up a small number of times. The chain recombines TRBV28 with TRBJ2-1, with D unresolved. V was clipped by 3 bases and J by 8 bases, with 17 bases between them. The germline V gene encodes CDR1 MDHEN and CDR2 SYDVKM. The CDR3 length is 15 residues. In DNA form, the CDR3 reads TGTGCCAGCAGTTTTTGGGTTAGGTCAACTGATGAGCAGTTCTTC. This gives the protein CASSFWVRSTDEQFF.

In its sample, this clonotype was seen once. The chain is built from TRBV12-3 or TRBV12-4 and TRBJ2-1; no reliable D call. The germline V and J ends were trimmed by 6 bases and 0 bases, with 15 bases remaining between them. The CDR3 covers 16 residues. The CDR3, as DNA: TGTGCCAGCAGATCTGATACCCTGGGCTCCTACAATGAGCAGTTCTTC. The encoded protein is CASRSDTLGSYNEQFF.

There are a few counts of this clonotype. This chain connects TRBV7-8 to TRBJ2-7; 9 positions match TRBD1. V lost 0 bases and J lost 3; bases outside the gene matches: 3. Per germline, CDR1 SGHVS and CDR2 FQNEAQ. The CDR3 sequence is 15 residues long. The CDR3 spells CASSLARDRVYEQYF. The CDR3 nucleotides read TGTGCCAGCAGCTTAGCGCGGGACAGGGTCTACGAGCAGTACTTC. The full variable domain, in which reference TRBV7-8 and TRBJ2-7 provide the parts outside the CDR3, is GAGVSQSPRYKVAKRGQDVALRCDPISGHVSLFWYQQALGQGPEFLTYFQNEAQLDKSGLPSDRFFAERPEGSVSTLKIQRTQQEDSAVYLCASSLARDRVYEQYFGPGTRLTVT.

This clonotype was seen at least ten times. CDR3 in DNA: TGTGCCAGCGGGCCGACAGTACCATATCAGCCCCAGCATTTT. Translation gives CASGPTVPYQPQHF. The chain employs TRBV6-2 or TRBV6-3 and TRBJ1-5, with a possible D match to TRBD1 (5 bases). This CDR3 comprises 14 residues. CDR1 is MNHEY and CDR2 is SVGEGT in the germline V gene. V lost 8 bases, J lost 5 bases, and 16 bases lay in between.

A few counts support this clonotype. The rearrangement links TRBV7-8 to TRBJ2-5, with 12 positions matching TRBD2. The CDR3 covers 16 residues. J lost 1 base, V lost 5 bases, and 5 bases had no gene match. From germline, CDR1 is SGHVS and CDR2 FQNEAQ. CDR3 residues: CASSARLAGVQETQYF. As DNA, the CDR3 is TGTGCCAGCAGCGCCAGACTAGCGGGAGTCCAAGAGACCCAGTACTTC. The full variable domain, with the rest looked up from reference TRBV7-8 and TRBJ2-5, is GAGVSQSPRYKVAKRGQDVALRCDPISGHVSLFWYQQALGQGPEFLTYFQNEAQLDKSGLPSDRFFAERPEGSVSTLKIQRTQQEDSAVYLCASSARLAGVQETQYFGPGTRLLVL.

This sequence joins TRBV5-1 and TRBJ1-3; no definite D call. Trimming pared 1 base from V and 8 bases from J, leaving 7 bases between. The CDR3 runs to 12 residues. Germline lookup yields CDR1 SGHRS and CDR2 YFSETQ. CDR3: CASSLRGDTIYF. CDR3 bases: TGCGCCAGCAGCTTGCGGGGAGACACCATATATTTT.

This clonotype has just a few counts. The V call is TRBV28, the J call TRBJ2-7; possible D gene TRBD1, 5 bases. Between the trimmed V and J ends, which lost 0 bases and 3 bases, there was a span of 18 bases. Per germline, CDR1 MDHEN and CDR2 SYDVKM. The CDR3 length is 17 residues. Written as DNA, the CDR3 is TGTGCCAGCAGTTTATGGCGACAGAACAGGCACCTCTACGAGCAGTACTTC. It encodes CASSLWRQNRHLYEQYF.

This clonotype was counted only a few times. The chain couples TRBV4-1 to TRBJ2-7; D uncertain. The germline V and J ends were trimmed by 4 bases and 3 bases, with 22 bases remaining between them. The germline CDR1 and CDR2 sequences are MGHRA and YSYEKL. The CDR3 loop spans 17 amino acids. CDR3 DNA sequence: TGCGCCAGCAGCCCCCAGGAAGAAGTTCGAGTTTTCTACGAGCAGTACTTC. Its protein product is CASSPQEEVRVFYEQYF.

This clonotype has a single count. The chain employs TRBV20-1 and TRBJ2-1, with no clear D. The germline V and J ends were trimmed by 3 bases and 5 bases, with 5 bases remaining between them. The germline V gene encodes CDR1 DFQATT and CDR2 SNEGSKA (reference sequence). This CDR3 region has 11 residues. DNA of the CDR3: TGCAGTGCTAGTAATAACAATGAGCAGTTCTTC. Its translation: CSASNNNEQFF.

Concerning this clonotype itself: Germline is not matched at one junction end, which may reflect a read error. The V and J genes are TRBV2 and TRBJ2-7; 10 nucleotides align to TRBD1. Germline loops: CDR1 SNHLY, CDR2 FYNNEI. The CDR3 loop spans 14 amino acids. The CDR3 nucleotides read TGTGCCAGCAGCCGGGACAGGGGATCCTCCGAGCAGTACTTC. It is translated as CASSRDRGSSEQYF.

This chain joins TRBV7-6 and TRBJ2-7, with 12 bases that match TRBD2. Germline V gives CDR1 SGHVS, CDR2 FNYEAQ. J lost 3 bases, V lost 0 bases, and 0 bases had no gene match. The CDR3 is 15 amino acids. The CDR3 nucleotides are TGTGCCAGCAGCTTAGCGACTAGCGGGAGCTACGAGCAGTACTTC. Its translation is CASSLATSGSYEQYF.

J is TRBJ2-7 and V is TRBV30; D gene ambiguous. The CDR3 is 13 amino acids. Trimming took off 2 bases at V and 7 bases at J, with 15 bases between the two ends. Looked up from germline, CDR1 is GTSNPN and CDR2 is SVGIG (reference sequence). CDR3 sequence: CAWSPSSPSEQYF. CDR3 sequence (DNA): TGTGCCTGGAGTCCGTCATCTCCTAGTGAGCAGTACTTC.

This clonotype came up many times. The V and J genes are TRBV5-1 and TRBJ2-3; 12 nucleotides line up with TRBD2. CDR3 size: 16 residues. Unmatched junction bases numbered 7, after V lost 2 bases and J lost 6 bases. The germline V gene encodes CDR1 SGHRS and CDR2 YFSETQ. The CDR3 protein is CASSLTGLAGTDTQYF. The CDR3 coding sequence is TGCGCCAGCAGCTTAACAGGACTAGCGGGAACGGATACGCAGTATTTT.

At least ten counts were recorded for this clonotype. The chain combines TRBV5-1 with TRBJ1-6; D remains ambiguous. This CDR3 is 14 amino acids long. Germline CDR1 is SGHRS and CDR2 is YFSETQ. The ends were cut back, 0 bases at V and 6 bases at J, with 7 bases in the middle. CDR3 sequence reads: CASSLGRGNSPLHF. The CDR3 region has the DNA TGCGCCAGCAGCTTGGGGCGGGGTAATTCACCCCTCCACTTT. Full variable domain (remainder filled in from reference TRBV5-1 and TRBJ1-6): KAGVTQTPRYLIKTRGQQVTLSCSPISGHRSVSWYQQTPGQGLQFLFEYFSETQRNKGNFPGRFSGRQFSNSRSEMNVSTLELGDSALYLCASSLGRGNSPLHFGNGTRLTVT.

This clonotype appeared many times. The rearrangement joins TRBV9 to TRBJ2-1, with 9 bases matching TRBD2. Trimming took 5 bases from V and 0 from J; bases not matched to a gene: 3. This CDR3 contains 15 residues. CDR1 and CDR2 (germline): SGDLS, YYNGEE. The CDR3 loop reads CASSVSGSSYNEQFF. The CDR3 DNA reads TGTGCCAGCAGTGTTAGCGGGAGCTCCTACAATGAGCAGTTCTTC.

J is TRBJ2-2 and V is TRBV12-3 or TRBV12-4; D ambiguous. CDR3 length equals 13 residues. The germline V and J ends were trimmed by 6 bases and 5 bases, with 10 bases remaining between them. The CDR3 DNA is TGTGCCAGCAGCATGAGTGAGACCGGGGAGCTGTTTTTT. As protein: CASSMSETGELFF.

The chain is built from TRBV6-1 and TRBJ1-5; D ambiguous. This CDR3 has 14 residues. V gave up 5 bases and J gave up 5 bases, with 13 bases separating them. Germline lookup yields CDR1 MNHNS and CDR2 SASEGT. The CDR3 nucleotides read TGTGCCAGCAGTCAAACATGGAGGGATCAGCCCCAGCATTTT. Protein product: CASSQTWRDQPQHF.

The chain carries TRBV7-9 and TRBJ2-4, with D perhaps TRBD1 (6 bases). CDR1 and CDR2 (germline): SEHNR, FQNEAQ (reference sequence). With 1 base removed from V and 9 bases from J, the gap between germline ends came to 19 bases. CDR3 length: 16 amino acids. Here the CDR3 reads CASSLGSGTIYSIQYF. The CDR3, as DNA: TGTGCCAGCAGCTTAGGGTCGGGGACAATTTATAGCATTCAGTACTTC. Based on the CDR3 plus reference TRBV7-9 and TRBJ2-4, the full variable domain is DTGVSQNPRHKITKRGQNVTFRCDPISEHNRLYWYRQTLGQGPEFLTYFQNEAQLEKSRLLSDRFSAERPKGSFSTLEIQRTEQGDSAMYLCASSLGSGTIYSIQYFGAGTRLSVL.

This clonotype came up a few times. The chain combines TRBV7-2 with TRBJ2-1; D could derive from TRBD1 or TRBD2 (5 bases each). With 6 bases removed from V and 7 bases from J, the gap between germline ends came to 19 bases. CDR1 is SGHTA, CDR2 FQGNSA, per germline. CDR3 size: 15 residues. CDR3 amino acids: CASSPPGPPINEQFF. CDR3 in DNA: TGTGCCAGCAGTCCTCCGGGACCCCCGATAAATGAGCAGTTCTTC.